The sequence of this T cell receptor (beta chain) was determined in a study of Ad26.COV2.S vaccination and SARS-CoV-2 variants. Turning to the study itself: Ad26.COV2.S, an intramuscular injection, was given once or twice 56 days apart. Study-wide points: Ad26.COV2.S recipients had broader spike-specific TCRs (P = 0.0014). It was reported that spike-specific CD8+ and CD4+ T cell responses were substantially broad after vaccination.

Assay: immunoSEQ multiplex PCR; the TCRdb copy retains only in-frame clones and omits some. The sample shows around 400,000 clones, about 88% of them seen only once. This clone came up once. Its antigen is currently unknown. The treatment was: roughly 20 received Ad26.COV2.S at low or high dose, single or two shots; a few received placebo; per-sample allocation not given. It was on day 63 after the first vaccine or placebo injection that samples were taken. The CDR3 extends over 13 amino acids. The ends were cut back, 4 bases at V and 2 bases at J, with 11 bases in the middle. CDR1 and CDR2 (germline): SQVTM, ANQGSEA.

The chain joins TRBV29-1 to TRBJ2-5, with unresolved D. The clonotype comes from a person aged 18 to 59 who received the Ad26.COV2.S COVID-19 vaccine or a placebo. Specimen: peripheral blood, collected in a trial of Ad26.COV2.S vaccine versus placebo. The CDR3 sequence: CSVGDTPQETQYF. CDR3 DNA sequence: TGCAGCGTTGGAGACACCCCGCAAGAGACCCAGTACTTC.